This entry describes one T cell receptor beta chain. The data derive from a study of OX40 agonist ivuxolimab in advanced cancers. The germline CDR1 and CDR2 sequences are SEHNR and FQNEAQ (reference sequence). V dropped 2 bases and J dropped 3 bases, with 10 bases sitting between them. This CDR3 has 14 residues. Some clones are missing from TCRdb's copy, which holds only in-frame ones; the method was immunoSEQ multiplex PCR. This sample has some 55,000 clones, with more than 85% found just once. The V call is TRBV7-9, the J call TRBJ2-5; possible D gene TRBD2, 5 bases. This receptor was obtained from an adult with an advanced solid tumor such as melanoma, head and neck, liver or kidney cancer. The sequencing used CD4+ or CD8+ T cells sorted from blood, collected in a trial of the OX40 agonist ivuxolimab. The CDR3 nucleotides read TGTGCCAGCAGCTTATTTGGACTGAAAGAGACCCAGTACTTC. Translated, it gives CASSLFGLKETQYF.